This T cell receptor (beta chain) was sequenced in a study of cytomegalovirus exposure and HLA in healthy donors. Findings of the study overall: Fewer N-insertions than the approximately 700-donor mean were reportedly shown by an Asian-associated ancestry cluster in a later analysis.

60 Vbeta and 13 Jbeta primers were used in PCR. Sequencing used immunoSEQ multiplex PCR; TCRdb keeps in-frame clones, though not all of them. The sample includes 75,000 to 80,000 clones, just over 70% of them seen just once. This CDR3 is 13 amino acids long. The V end lost 5 bases, the J end lost 3 bases, and 8 bases lay between the germline ends. In germline, CDR1 is SGHAT, CDR2 FQNNGV. A word on this clone: The antigen is not known.

The specimen was PBMCs. The V call is TRBV11-2, the J call TRBJ2-1; possibly TRBD2 for D (5 bases). The origin of this receptor is a man aged 55 to 70 in good health and CMV-seropositive. The CDR3 protein is CASSRRDYNEQFF. The CDR3 DNA reads as TGTGCCAGCAGCCGCCGGGACTACAATGAGCAGTTCTTC.